This TCR beta chain is drawn from a study of T cells in localized non-small cell lung cancer. Study-wide results and limits: The highest T cell clonality was in uninvolved adjacent lung, above tumor. Because researchers sequenced only one region of the tumor, heterogeneity is still possible. A median of roughly 57 clones ranked among the top 100 in tumor appeared in adjacent lung. Longer overall survival was seen with higher T cell density measured in blood.

Germline V gene data show CDR1 as SNHLY and CDR2 as FYNNEI. With 7 bases removed from V and 7 bases from J, the gap between germline ends came to 17 bases. This CDR3 has 14 amino acids. TCRdb's table, derived via immunoSEQ multiplex PCR, lists solely in-frame clones and lacks some. The sample contains 43,000 or so clones, 75% to 95% of which appear only once. For this clone: Its antigen is unknown.

This specimen was PBMCs, taken before any cancer treatment. The chain joins TRBV2 to TRBJ1-5; D gene ambiguous. The receptor's source is a woman aged 35 to 69 with stage II lung adenocarcinoma. The chain's CDR3 is CASNRSGPRQPQHF. The CDR3 DNA reads as TGTGCCAGCAACCGGAGCGGGCCCAGACAGCCCCAGCATTTT.